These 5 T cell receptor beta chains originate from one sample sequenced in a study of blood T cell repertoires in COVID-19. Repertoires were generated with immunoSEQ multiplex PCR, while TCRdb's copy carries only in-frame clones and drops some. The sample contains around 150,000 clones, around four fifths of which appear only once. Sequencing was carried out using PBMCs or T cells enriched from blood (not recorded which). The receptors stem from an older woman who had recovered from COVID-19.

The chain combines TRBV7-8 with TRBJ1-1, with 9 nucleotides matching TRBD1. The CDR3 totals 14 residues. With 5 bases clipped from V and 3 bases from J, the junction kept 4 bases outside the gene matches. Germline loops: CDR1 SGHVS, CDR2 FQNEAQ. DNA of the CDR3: TGTGCCAGCAGCACTCACAGGGGGCACACTGAAGCTTTCTTT. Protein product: CASSTHRGHTEAFF. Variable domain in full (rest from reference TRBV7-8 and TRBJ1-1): GAGVSQSPRYKVAKRGQDVALRCDPISGHVSLFWYQQALGQGPEFLTYFQNEAQLDKSGLPSDRFFAERPEGSVSTLKIQRTQQEDSAVYLCASSTHRGHTEAFFGQGTRLTVV.

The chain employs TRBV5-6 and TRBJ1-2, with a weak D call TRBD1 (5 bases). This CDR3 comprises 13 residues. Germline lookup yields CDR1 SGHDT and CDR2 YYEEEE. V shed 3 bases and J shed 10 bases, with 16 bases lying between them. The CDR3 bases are TGTGCCAGCAGCTCTGCCTCAGGGTACGACTACACCTTC. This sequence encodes CASSSASGYDYTF.

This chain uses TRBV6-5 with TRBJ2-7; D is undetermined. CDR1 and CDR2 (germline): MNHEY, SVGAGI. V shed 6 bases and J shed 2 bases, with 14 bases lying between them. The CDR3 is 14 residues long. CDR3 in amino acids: CASSKSGGTYEQYF. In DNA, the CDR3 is TGTGCCAGCAGCAAATCCGGCGGAACCTACGAGCAGTACTTC.

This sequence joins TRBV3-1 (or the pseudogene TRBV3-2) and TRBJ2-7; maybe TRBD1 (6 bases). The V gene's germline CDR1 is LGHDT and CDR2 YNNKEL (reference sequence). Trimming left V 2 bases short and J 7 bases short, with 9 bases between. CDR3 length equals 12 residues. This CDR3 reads CASSQWGREQYF. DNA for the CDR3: TGTGCCAGCAGCCAATGGGGGCGGGAGCAGTACTTC.

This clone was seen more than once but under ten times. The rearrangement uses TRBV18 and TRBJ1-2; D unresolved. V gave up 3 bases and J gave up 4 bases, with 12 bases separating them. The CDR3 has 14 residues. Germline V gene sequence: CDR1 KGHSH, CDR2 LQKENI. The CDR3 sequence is CASSPGRGFYGYTF. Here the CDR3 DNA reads TGTGCCAGCTCACCTGGGCGGGGATTCTATGGCTACACCTTC.